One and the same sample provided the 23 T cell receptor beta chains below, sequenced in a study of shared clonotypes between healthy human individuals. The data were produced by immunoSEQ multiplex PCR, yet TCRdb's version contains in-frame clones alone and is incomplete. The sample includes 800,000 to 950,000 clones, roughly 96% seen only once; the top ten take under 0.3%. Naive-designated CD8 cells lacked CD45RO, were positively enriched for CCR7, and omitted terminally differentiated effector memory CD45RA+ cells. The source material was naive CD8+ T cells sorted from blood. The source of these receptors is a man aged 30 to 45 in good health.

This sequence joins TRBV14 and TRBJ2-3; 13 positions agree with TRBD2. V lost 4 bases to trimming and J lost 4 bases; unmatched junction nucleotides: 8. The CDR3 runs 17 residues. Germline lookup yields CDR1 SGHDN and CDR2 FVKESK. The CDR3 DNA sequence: TGTGCCAGCAGCCGCCGTGGACTAGCGGGAGACTCAGATACGCAGTATTTT. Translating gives CASSRRGLAGDSDTQYF.

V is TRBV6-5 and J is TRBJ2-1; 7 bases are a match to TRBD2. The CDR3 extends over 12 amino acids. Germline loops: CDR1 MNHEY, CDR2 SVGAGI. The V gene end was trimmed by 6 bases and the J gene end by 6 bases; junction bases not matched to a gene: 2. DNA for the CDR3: TGTGCCAGCAGGGGACTAATCAATGAGCAGTTCTTC. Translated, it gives CASRGLINEQFF.

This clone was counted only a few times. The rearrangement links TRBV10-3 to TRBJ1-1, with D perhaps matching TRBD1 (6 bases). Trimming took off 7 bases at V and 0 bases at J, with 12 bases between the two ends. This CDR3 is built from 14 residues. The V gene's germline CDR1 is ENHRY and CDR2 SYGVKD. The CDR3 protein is CAIKAGDMNTEAFF. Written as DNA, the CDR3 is TGTGCCATCAAGGCGGGGGACATGAACACTGAAGCTTTCTTT.

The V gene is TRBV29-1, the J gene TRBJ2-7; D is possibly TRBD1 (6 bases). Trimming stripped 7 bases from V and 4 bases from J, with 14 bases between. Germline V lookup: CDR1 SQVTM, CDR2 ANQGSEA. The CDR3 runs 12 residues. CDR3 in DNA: TGCAGCGCCCGGGACATTAGGTACGAGCAGTACTTC. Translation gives CSARDIRYEQYF.

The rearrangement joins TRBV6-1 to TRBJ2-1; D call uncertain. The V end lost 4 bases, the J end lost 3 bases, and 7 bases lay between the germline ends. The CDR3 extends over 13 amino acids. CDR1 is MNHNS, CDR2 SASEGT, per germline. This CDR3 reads CASSVYSYNEQFF. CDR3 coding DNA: TGTGCCAGCAGTGTGTACAGCTACAATGAGCAGTTCTTC.

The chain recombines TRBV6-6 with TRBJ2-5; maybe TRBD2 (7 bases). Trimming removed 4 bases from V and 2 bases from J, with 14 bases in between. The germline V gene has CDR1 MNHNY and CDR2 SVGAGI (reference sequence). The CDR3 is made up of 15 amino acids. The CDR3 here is CASSSGGRLQETQYF. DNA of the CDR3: TGTGCCAGCAGTTCCGGGGGGCGCTTGCAAGAGACCCAGTACTTC.

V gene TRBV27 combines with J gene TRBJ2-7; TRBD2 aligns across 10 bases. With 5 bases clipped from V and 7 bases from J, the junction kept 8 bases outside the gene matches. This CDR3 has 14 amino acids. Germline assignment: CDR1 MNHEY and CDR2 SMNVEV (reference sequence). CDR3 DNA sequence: TGTGCCAGCAGTCAGCTAGCGGGAGCGGAAGAGCAGTACTTC. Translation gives CASSQLAGAEEQYF.

The CDR3 nucleotides are TGTGCCAGCAGCTTAGCGAGGGGACAGGGGCAAGGCGGCTACACCTTC. This encodes CASSLARGQGQGGYTF. J is TRBJ1-2 and V is TRBV7-8; 10 nucleotides align to TRBD1. The CDR3 has 16 residues. Per germline, CDR1 SGHVS and CDR2 FQNEAQ. The V and J ends lost 0 bases and 8 bases, in that order; junction bases with no gene match: 9.

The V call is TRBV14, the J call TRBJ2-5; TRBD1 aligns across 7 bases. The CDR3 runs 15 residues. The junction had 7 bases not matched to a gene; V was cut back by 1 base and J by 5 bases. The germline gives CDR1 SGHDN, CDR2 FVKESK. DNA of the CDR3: TGTGCCAGCAGCCAAGGGGACAGCCGGGCGGAGACCCAGTACTTC. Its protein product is CASSQGDSRAETQYF.

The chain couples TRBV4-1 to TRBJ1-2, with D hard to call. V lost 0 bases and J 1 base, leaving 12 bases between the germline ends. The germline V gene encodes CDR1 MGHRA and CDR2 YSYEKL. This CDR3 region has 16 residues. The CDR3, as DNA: TGCGCCAGCAGCCAAGAGGCAGCCGAATATAACTATGGCTACACCTTC. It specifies CASSQEAAEYNYGYTF.

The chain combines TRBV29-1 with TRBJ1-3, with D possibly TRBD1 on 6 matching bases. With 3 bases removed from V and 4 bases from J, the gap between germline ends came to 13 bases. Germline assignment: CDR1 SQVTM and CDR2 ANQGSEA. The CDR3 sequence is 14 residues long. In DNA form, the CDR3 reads TGCAGCGTTGAGGAGACAGGAGGCGGAAACACCATATATTTT. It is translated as CSVEETGGGNTIYF. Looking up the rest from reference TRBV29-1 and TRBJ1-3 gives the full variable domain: SAVISQKPSRDICQRGTSLTIQCQVDSQVTMMFWYRQQPGQSLTLIATANQGSEATYESGFVIDKFPISRPNLTFSTLTVSNMSPEDSSIYLCSVEETGGGNTIYFGEGSWLTVV.

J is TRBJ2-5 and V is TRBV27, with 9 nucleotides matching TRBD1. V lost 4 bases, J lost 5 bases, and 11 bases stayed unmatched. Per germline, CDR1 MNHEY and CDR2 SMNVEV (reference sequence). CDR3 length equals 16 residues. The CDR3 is CASSSAGTGRLETQYF. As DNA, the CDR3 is TGTGCCAGCAGTTCTGCAGGGACAGGGAGGTTGGAGACCCAGTACTTC.

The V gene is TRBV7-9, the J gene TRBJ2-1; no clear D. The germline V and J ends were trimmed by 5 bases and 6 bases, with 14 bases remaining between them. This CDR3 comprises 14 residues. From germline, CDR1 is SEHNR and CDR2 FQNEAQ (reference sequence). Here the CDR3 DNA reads TGTGCCAGCAGCCCCTCTGAAATGGCCAATGAGCAGTTCTTC. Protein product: CASSPSEMANEQFF. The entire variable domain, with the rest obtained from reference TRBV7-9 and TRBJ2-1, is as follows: DTGVSQNPRHKITKRGQNVTFRCDPISEHNRLYWYRQTLGQGPEFLTYFQNEAQLEKSRLLSDRFSAERPKGSFSTLEIQRTEQGDSAMYLCASSPSEMANEQFFGPGTRLTVL.

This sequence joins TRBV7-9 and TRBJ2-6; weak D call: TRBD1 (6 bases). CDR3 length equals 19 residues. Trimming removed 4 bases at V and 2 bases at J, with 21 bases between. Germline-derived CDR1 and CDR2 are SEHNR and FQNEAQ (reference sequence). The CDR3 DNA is TGTGCCAGCAGCTCCGCCCCTGGCAGGGGACGTACTGGGGCCAACGTCCTGACTTTC. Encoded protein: CASSSAPGRGRTGANVLTF.

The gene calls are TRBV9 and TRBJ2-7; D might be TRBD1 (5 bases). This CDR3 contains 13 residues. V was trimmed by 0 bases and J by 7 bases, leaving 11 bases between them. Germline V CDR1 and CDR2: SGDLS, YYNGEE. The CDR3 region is CASSVGGFREQYF. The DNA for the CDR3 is TGTGCCAGCAGCGTAGGGGGCTTTAGGGAGCAGTACTTC.

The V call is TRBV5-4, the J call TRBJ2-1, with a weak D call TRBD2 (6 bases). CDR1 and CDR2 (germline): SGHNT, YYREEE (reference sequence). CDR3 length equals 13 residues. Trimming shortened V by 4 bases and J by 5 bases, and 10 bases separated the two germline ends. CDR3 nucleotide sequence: TGTGCCAGCAGCGGGACTGACAACAATGAGCAGTTCTTC. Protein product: CASSGTDNNEQFF.

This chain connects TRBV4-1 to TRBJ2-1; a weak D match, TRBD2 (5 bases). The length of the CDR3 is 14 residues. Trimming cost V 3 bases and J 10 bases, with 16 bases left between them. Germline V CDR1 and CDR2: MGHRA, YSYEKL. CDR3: CASSQAPSGGEQFF. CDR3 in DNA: TGCGCCAGCAGCCAGGCACCGAGCGGAGGCGAGCAGTTCTTC.

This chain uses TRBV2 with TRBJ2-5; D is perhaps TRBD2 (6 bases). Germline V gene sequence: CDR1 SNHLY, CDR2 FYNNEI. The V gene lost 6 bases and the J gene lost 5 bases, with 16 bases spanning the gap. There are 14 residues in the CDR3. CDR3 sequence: CASREDFGGETQYF. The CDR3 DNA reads TGTGCCAGCAGGGAGGACTTCGGAGGGGAGACCCAGTACTTC. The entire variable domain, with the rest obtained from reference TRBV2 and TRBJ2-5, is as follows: EPEVTQTPSHQVTQMGQEVILRCVPISNHLYFYWYRQILGQKVEFLVSFYNNEISEKSEIFDDQFSVERPDGSNFTLKIRSTKLEDSAMYFCASREDFGGETQYFGPGTRLLVL.

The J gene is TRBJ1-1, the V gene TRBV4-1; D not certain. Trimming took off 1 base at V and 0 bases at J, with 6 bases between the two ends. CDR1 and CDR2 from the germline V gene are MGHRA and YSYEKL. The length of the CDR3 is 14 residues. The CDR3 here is CASSQAKLNTEAFF. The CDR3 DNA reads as TGCGCCAGCAGCCAAGCGAAGCTGAACACTGAAGCTTTCTTT.

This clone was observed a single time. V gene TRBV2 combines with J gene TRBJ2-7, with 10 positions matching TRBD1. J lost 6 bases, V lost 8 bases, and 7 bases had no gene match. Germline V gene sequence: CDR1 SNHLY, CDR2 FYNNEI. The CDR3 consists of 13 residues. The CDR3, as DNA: TGTGCCAGCTCCGGGACAGGGGAGCCCGAGCAGTACTTC. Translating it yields CASSGTGEPEQYF.

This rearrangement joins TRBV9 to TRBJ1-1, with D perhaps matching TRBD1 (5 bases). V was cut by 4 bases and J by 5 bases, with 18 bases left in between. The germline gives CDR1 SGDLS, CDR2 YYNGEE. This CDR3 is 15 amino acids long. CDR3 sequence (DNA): TGTGCCAGCAGCCCCATCTTTGGGGGGGGTACTGAAGCTTTCTTT. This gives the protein CASSPIFGGGTEAFF.

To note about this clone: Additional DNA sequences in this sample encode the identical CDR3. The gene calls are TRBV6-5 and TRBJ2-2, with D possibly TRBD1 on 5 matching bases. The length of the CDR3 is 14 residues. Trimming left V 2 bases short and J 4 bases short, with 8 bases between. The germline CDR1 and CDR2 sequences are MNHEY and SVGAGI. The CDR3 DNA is TGTGCCAGCAGTTACGGGGCAGGCACCGGGGAGCTGTTTTTT. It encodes CASSYGAGTGELFF.

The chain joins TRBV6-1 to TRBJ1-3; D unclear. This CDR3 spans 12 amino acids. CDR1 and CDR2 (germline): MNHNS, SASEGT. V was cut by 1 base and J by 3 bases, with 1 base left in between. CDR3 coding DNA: TGTGCCAGCAGTGAAGTTGGAAACACCATATATTTT. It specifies CASSEVGNTIYF.